These T cell receptor beta chains were read from a single sample in a study of T-cell memory formation after mild COVID-19. MiXCR, applied by TCRdb to the 5' RACE reads, yields one record per CDR3 protein. The sample includes tens of thousands of distinct CDR3 sequences, roughly 16% of them seen just once. Sequenced: PBMCs or a T cell subset sorted from them (not recorded which). Receptors originate from a man aged 18 to 30 who had mild COVID-19 (a few samples of this study predate the infection). Cell type and time point are not known. Both conserved end residues are part of each CDR3. D genes are given only for firm matches. Expanded clones are given a class, and other clones once, few, many or no size at all.

d_call j_call v_call clone_size cdr3_nt cdr3_aa
- TRBJ2-1 TRBV7-6 few TGTGCCAGCAGCCCGACGGATTACAATGAGCAGTTCTTC CASSPTDYNEQFF
- TRBJ2-1 TRBV12-3/TRBV12-4 few TGTGCCAGCAGTCCGGGTTTGTCCTACAATGAGCAGTTCTTC CASSPGLSYNEQFF
TRBD1 TRBJ1-1 TRBV29-1 few TGCAGCGCCTCTACAGGGGTTGAAGAAGCTTTCTTT CSASTGVEEAFF
- TRBJ2-1 TRBV29-1 few TGCAGCGTTCGCCCGACCGGGGATGAGCAGTTCTTC CSVRPTGDEQFF
- TRBJ2-3 TRBV21-1 few TGTGCCAGCAGCAAGGACTGTAGGGGGGGCCCTTATAGCACAGATACGCAGTATTTT CASSKDCRGGPYSTDTQYF
- TRBJ2-7 TRBV7-2 many TGTGCCAGCAGTCGGTCCGGGGGATGGTACGAGCAGTACTTC CASSRSGGWYEQYF
- TRBJ2-3 TRBV4-1 few TGCGCCAGCAGCCACCCCCAGCTAGCTATGAGCACAGATACGCAGTATTTT CASSHPQLAMSTDTQYF
- TRBJ2-5 TRBV7-8 few TGTGCCAGCAGCTTATACGGGGGTCCCGAGCAAGAGACCCAGTACTTC CASSLYGGPEQETQYF
- TRBJ1-5 TRBV27 - TGTGCCAGCAGTTTATCATGGGGAGGGCGAGGCAATCAGCCCCAGCATTTT CASSLSWGGRGNQPQHF
- TRBJ2-7 TRBV27 - TGTGCCAGCAGTTTAGGGGACAACTACGAGCAGTACTTC CASSLGDNYEQYF
- TRBJ1-5 TRBV5-6 many TGTGCCAGCAGCTTAGGGGTGAATCAGCCCCAGCATTTT CASSLGVNQPQHF
TRBD2 TRBJ2-1 TRBV6-5 - TGTGCCAGCAGTTACTCGGGACTAGCGGGGGGGGCCAGCAATGAGCAGTTCTTC CASSYSGLAGGASNEQFF
- TRBJ2-5 TRBV28 - TGTGCCAGCAGCAGGATGAACCGGGACACTTACCAAGAGACCCAGTACTTC CASSRMNRDTYQETQYF
- TRBJ2-3 TRBV7-8 few TGTGCCAGCAGCCGCACATATTGGGGGGAGGCAGATACGCAGTATTTT CASSRTYWGEADTQYF
- TRBJ1-1 TRBV5-5 - TGTGCCAGCAGCTCGCACCCGGTATACATGAACACTGAAGCTTTCTTT CASSSHPVYMNTEAFF
- TRBJ2-3 TRBV4-3 many TGCGCCAGCAGCCAAGTCCAGGGAGCTAATACGCAGTATTTT CASSQVQGANTQYF
- TRBJ2-3 TRBV7-8 - TGTGCCAGCAGGGCCGAGGGGGGGTCGACGCAGTATTTT CASRAEGGSTQYF
TRBD1 TRBJ2-3 TRBV13 - TGTGCCAGCAGCGACCGCGACAGGGGACTCACAGATACGCAGTATTTT CASSDRDRGLTDTQYF
- TRBJ1-5 TRBV13 few TGTGCCAGCAGCTTAGGCCCAGGGACAAGGGCACAGCCCCAGCATTTT CASSLGPGTRAQPQHF
TRBD1 TRBJ1-2 TRBV10-3 - TGTGCCATCAGTGGGGACAGGGGTCCGCACTATGGCTACACCTTC CAISGDRGPHYGYTF
- TRBJ1-6 TRBV4-2 - TGTGCCAGCAGCCAAGTGGAGAATTCACCCCTCCACTTT CASSQVENSPLHF
- TRBJ1-2 TRBV10-3 - TGTGCCATCAGTGACAGGGGTGTGGAAGCTAACTATGGCTACACCTTC CAISDRGVEANYGYTF
- TRBJ2-2 TRBV4-1 few TGCGCCAGCAGCCAAGATGGCGACACCGGGGAGCTGTTTTTT CASSQDGDTGELFF
- TRBJ2-3 TRBV12-3/TRBV12-4 - TGTGCCAGCAGTTCTAGCCCGGAGGTGTCGCAGTATTTT CASSSSPEVSQYF
TRBD2 TRBJ2-7 TRBV4-3 - TGCGCCAGCAGCCAAGGTAGAAGCGGGAGTTACGAGCAGTACTTC CASSQGRSGSYEQYF
- TRBJ2-2 TRBV7-9 - TGTGCCAGCAGCCAGACAGGTGCCGGGGAGCTGTTTTTT CASSQTGAGELFF
TRBD2 TRBJ2-1 TRBV4-2 - TGTGCCAGCAGCCAAGGGGGGGGAAGCTCCTACAATGAGCAGTTCTTC CASSQGGGSSYNEQFF
TRBD1 TRBJ2-3 TRBV24-1 few TGTGCCACCAGTGAAACCCCCGGGACAGGGGCTTTGACAGATACGCAGTATTTT CATSETPGTGALTDTQYF
- TRBJ2-7 TRBV29-1 few TGCAGCGTTGAAGTAGTTGGCTACGAGCAGTACTTC CSVEVVGYEQYF
TRBD2 TRBJ2-5 TRBV3-1 - TGTGCCAGCAGCCGCGGACTAGCGGTAGGAGAGACCCAGTACTTC CASSRGLAVGETQYF
- TRBJ2-6 TRBV7-9 - TGTGCCAGCAGCCCTGGGTACGGGAACGCTGGGGCCAACGTCCTGACTTTC CASSPGYGNAGANVLTF
TRBD2 TRBJ2-5 TRBV30 - TGTGCCTGGGACTTAGGAGTTGGGGGGGAAGAGACCCAGTACTTC CAWDLGVGGEETQYF
- TRBJ2-3 TRBV9 few TGTGCCAGCAGCCTGGGACGGCGGGGAGATACGCAGTATTTT CASSLGRRGDTQYF
- TRBJ1-4 TRBV7-9 few TGTGCCAGCAGCTTAGCGAGTAATGAAAAACTGTTTTTT CASSLASNEKLFF
- TRBJ1-2 TRBV20-1 - TGCAGTGCTAGAGATGGACTGACTACTGAGGCTGTCACCTTC CSARDGLTTEAVTF
- TRBJ2-7 TRBV5-1 many TGCGCCAGCAGCTTCTCTTCGGCAGATAGCTCCTACGAGCAGTACTTC CASSFSSADSSYEQYF
- TRBJ2-7 TRBV20-1 - TGCAGTGCTAGAGATTCGAGGGGTAGCTCCTACGAGCAGTACTTC CSARDSRGSSYEQYF
TRBD1 TRBJ2-1 TRBV12-3/TRBV12-4 few TGTGCCAGCAGTTTAGTTCTGGACAGGGGGCCCTATGAGCAGTTCTTC CASSLVLDRGPYEQFF
TRBD1 TRBJ2-2 TRBV29-1 - TGCAGCGGTGACAGGGCTGGGGAGCTGTTTTTT CSGDRAGELFF
- TRBJ2-7 TRBV5-1 many TGCGCCAGCAGCGACGACAGAACCTACGAGCAGTACTTC CASSDDRTYEQYF
- TRBJ1-1 TRBV7-9 few TGTGCCAGCAGCCTATCCCGGGACACTGAAGCTTTCTTT CASSLSRDTEAFF
- TRBJ1-2 TRBV4-1 many TGCGCCAGCAGCCAAGTCATTCCGGGGGACGGTGGCTACACCTTC CASSQVIPGDGGYTF
- TRBJ2-7 TRBV23-1 - TGCGCCAGCAGTCAAGCCCCGCACCACGAGCAGTACTTC CASSQAPHHEQYF
- TRBJ2-1 TRBV5-1 - TGCGCCAGCAGCTCCCTTGGGGGGGCGGATGAGCAGTTCTTC CASSSLGGADEQFF
- TRBJ2-4 TRBV25-1 - TGTGCCAGCAGTACTAAAAACATTCAGTACTTC CASSTKNIQYF
TRBD2 TRBJ2-7 TRBV12-3/TRBV12-4 - TGTGCCAGCAGCCCGGGAGGGATCTACGAGCAGTACTTC CASSPGGIYEQYF
TRBD1 TRBJ1-2 TRBV6-5 - TGTGCCAGCAGTACCGGGACAGGTCAATGGGATGGCTACACCTTC CASSTGTGQWDGYTF
- TRBJ1-1 TRBV10-3 - TGTGCCATCAGGGACAGAAACACTGAAGCTTTCTTT CAIRDRNTEAFF
TRBD2 TRBJ2-3 TRBV4-3 - TGCGCCAGCAGCTCCGGACTAGCGGTCCCCACAGATACGCAGTATTTT CASSSGLAVPTDTQYF
- TRBJ2-5 TRBV29-1 many TGCAGCGGTGGGGGGACCCAAGAGACCCAGTACTTC CSGGGTQETQYF
TRBD2 TRBJ2-5 TRBV7-9 few TGTGCCAGCAGCTCCGCCGGGACTAGCAAAGGGACCCAGTACTTC CASSSAGTSKGTQYF
- TRBJ2-5 TRBV4-1 many TGCGCCAGCAGCCAAGATGGCGGTGGGTTGGATACCCAGTACTTC CASSQDGGGLDTQYF
- TRBJ2-5 TRBV6-2/TRBV6-3 many TGTGCCAGCAGTTTTGCAACCCAAGAGACCCAGTACTTC CASSFATQETQYF